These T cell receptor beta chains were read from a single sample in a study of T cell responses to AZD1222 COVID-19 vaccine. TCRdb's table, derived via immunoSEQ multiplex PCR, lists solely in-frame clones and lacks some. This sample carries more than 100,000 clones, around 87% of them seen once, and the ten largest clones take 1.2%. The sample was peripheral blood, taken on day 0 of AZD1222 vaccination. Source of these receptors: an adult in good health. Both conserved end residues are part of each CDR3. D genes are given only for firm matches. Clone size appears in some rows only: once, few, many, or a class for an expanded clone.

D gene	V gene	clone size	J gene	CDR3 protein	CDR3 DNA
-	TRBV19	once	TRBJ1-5	CASSIRPGEYSNQPQHF	TGTGCCAGTAGTATAAGGCCAGGGGAGTATAGCAATCAGCCCCAGCATTTT
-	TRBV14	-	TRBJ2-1	CASSQDLAMDYNEQFF	TGTGCCAGCAGCCAAGATTTGGCCATGGACTACAATGAGCAGTTCTTC
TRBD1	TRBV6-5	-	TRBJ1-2	CASSRGQGTHYGYTF	TGTGCCAGCAGTCGAGGACAGGGCACCCACTATGGCTACACCTTC
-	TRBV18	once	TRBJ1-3	CASSPRDPRSGNTIYF	TGTGCCAGCTCACCCCGGGACCCCCGCTCTGGAAACACCATATATTTT
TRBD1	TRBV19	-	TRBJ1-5	CACKGQGGQPQHF	TGTGCCTGTAAAGGACAGGGAGGCCAGCCCCAGCATTTT
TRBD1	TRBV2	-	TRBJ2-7	CASSLQGARHEQYF	TGTGCCAGCAGCTTACAGGGGGCCAGACACGAGCAGTACTTC
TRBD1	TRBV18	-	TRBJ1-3	CASSPRGTGGRNTIYF	TGTGCCAGCTCACCAAGGGGGACAGGGGGCCGAAACACCATATATTTT
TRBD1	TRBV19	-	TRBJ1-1	CASMGTGANEAFF	TGTGCCAGTATGGGGACAGGGGCCAATGAAGCTTTCTTT
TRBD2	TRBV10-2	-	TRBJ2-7	CASSVSSSGGAWQYF	TGCGCCAGCAGTGTATCGTCAAGCGGGGGGGCCTGGCAGTACTTC
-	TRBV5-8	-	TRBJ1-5	CASSAGILQPQHF	TGTGCCAGCAGCGCAGGGATTTTACAGCCCCAGCATTTT
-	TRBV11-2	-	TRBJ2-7	CASSFRGGLSSYEQYF	TGTGCCAGCAGTTTTAGAGGGGGTTTAAGCTCCTACGAGCAGTACTTC
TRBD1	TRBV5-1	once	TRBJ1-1	CASSSGGTVNTEAFF	TGCGCCAGCAGCTCGGGAGGGACAGTGAACACTGAAGCTTTCTTT
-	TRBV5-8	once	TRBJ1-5	CASSFDGQVRHQPQHF	TGTGCCAGCAGCTTCGACGGCCAGGTTCGACATCAGCCCCAGCATTTT
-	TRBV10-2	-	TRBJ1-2	CATFLSRGQIPGYTF	TGCGCCACCTTCCTCTCGAGAGGACAGATTCCTGGCTACACCTTC
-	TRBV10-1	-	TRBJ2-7	CASSGNRGGYEQYF	TGCGCCAGCAGCGGCAACAGGGGAGGCTACGAGCAGTACTTC
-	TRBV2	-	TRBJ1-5	CASSPPGNQPQHF	TGTGCCAGCAGTCCTCCGGGGAATCAGCCCCAGCATTTT
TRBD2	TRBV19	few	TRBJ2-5	CASSTLAGAKETQYF	TGTGCCAGTAGTACTTTAGCGGGAGCTAAAGAGACCCAGTACTTC
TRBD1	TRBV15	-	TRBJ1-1	CATTTLGQGDTEAFF	TGTGCCACCACTACCCTCGGACAGGGAGATACTGAAGCTTTCTTT
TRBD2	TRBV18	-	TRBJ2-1	CASSLRPLAGVNEQFF	TGTGCCAGCTCACTCCGGCCACTAGCGGGCGTCAATGAGCAGTTCTTC
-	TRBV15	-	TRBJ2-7	CATSRETTAAYEQYF	TGTGCCACCAGCAGGGAAACGACAGCAGCCTACGAGCAGTACTTC
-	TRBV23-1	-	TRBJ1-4	CASSRWQGRATNEKLFF	TGCGCCAGCAGTCGGTGGCAGGGGAGAGCAACTAATGAAAAACTGTTTTTT
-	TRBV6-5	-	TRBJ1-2	CASSGLAYGYTF	TGTGCCAGCAGCGGGTTGGCCTATGGCTACACCTTC
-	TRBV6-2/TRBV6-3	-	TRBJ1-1	CASSGGMYREAFF	TGTGCCAGCAGTGGGGGTATGTATAGGGAAGCTTTCTTT
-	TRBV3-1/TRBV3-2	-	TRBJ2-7	CASSRDRREQYF	TGTGCCAGCAGCCGCGATAGGCGGGAGCAGTACTTC
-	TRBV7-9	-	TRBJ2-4	CASSDARGRGIQYF	TGTGCCAGCAGCGATGCGAGGGGTCGGGGCATTCAGTACTTC
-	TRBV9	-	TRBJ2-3	CASSDSPIRGDTQYF	TGTGCCAGCAGCGACTCCCCAATTAGGGGAGATACGCAGTATTTT
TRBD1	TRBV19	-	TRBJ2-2	CASSILDRATGELFF	TGTGCCAGTAGTATCCTGGACAGGGCCACCGGGGAGCTGTTTTTT
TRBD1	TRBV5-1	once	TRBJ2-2	CASSSGTGGNGELFF	TGCGCCAGCAGCTCAGGGACAGGGGGCAACGGGGAGCTGTTTTTT
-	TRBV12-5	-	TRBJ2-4	CASGSGTVAKNIQYF	TGTGCTAGTGGTTCCGGGACGGTAGCCAAAAACATTCAGTACTTC
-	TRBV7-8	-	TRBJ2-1	CASSPQRTVYYNEQFF	TGTGCCAGCAGCCCCCAGCGGACAGTATACTACAATGAGCAGTTCTTC
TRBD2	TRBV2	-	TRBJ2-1	CASKDAGLAGGDSYNEQFF	TGTGCCAGCAAAGACGCGGGACTAGCGGGGGGGGACTCCTACAATGAGCAGTTCTTC
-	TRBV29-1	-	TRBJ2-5	CSVGQETQYF	TGCAGCGTTGGGCAAGAGACCCAGTACTTC
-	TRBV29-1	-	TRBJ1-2	CSITKFENGGYTF	TGCAGCATTACCAAGTTTGAGAACGGTGGCTACACCTTC
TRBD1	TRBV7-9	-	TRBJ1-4	CASSFSGTGDEKLFF	TGTGCCAGCAGCTTTTCCGGGACAGGGGATGAAAAACTGTTTTTT
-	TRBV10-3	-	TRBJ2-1	CAIGGGQSSYNEQFF	TGTGCCATCGGAGGGGGACAGAGCTCCTACAATGAGCAGTTCTTC
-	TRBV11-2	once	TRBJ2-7	CASSLDPGSYEQYF	TGTGCCAGCAGCTTAGATCCGGGTAGCTACGAGCAGTACTTC
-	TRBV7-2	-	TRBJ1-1	CASSFRILGNTEAFF	TGTGCCAGCAGCTTCAGGATTCTCGGGAACACTGAAGCTTTCTTT
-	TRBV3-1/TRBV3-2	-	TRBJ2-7	CASSQGGVRTYEQYF	TGTGCCAGCAGCCAAGGGGGCGTCCGAACCTACGAGCAGTACTTC
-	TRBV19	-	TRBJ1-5	CASSPEEALGAQPQHF	TGTGCCAGTAGTCCAGAGGAGGCCCTGGGCGCTCAGCCCCAGCATTTT
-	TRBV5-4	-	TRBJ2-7	CASSLDSREQYF	TGTGCCAGCAGCCTCGACAGTCGCGAGCAGTACTTC
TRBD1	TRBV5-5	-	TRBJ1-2	CASSQGTGVGYTF	TGTGCCAGCAGCCAAGGGACAGGGGTCGGCTACACCTTC
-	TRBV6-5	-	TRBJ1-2	CASRREGGREHGYTF	TGTGCCAGCAGGAGAGAGGGGGGCAGGGAACATGGCTACACCTTC